Listed below are T cell receptor beta chains from one sample, sequenced in a study of early T cells in non-severe SARS-CoV-2 infection. Via MiXCR, TCRdb re-called the 5' RACE reads, giving one row per CDR3 protein. The sample lists tens of thousands of distinct CDR3 sequences, 5.4% occurring once. Material for sequencing was whole blood. The source of these receptors is an adult who was a healthcare worker with PCR-confirmed SARS-CoV-2 infection or an uninfected control (not recorded which). CDR3s include the opening cysteine and the closing phenylalanine or tryptophan. A D gene is named only where the DNA matches it firmly. Clone size is not always given. Where it is, it says once, few, many or a class for expanded clones.

cdr3_length clone_size d_call j_call v_call cdr3_aa cdr3_nt
17 few . TRBJ2-6 TRBV3-1 CASSQVSGSSGANVLTF TGTGCCAGCAGCCAAGTTTCAGGGAGCTCTGGGGCCAACGTCCTGACTTTC
13 few . TRBJ2-1 TRBV7-6 CASSLDNFNEQFF TGTGCCAGCAGCTTAGACAACTTCAATGAGCAGTTCTTC
15 many . TRBJ1-2 TRBV10-1 CASSDGPGVGYGYTF TGCGCCAGCAGTGATGGTCCCGGCGTGGGGTATGGCTACACCTTC
16 few TRBD1 TRBJ2-6 TRBV7-2 CASSLVGGSGANVLTF TGTGCCAGCAGCTTAGTAGGGGGCTCAGGGGCCAACGTCCTGACTTTC
17 few TRBD1 TRBJ2-2 TRBV19 CASSTPDRGEHTGELFF TGTGCCAGTAGTACTCCAGACAGGGGGGAACACACCGGGGAGCTGTTTTTT
11 many . TRBJ1-1 TRBV30 CAWKTNTEAFF TGTGCCTGGAAAACGAACACTGAAGCTTTCTTT
12 few TRBD1 TRBJ1-6 TRBV20-1 CSARDRDSPLHF TGCAGTGCTAGGGACAGGGATTCACCCCTCCACTTT
14 many TRBD1 TRBJ1-2 TRBV10-3 CAIKWTGANYGYTF TGTGCCATCAAATGGACAGGGGCGAACTATGGCTACACCTTC
16 few . TRBJ1-1 TRBV20-1 CSAREEAWGRDTEAFF TGCAGTGCTAGAGAAGAAGCATGGGGGCGGGACACTGAAGCTTTCTTT
17 few TRBD1 TRBJ1-2 TRBV5-1 CASSPGQGAIQFYGYTF TGCGCCAGCAGCCCGGGACAGGGGGCCATTCAATTTTATGGCTACACCTTC
11 many TRBD2 TRBJ2-7 TRBV30 CACAGRGEQYF TGTGCCTGTGCAGGGAGGGGCGAGCAGTACTTC
12 many . TRBJ1-4 TRBV27 CASSSRDEKLFF TGTGCCAGCAGTTCCCGAGACGAAAAACTGTTTTTT
14 many . TRBJ2-2 TRBV7-3 CASSLQINTGELFF TGTGCCAGCAGCTTACAGATTAACACCGGGGAGCTGTTTTTT
17 many TRBD1 TRBJ1-4 TRBV4-3 CASSQGTPGQLRVGLFF TGCGCCAGCAGCCAAGGTACGCCGGGACAGTTACGTGTTGGCCTGTTTTTT
16 many . TRBJ2-7 TRBV15 CATSSRRVVSSYEQYF TGTGCCACCAGCAGCCGCAGGGTGGTGAGCTCCTACGAGCAGTACTTC
16 many TRBD1 TRBJ2-2 TRBV25-1 CASSPAGTGNSGELFF TGTGCCAGCAGTCCGGCCGGGACAGGGAACTCCGGGGAGCTGTTTTTT
15 few . TRBJ1-4 TRBV19 CASSTGQATNEKLFF TGTGCCAGTAGTACGGGTCAAGCAACTAATGAAAAACTGTTTTTT
16 . . TRBJ2-1 TRBV5-6 CASSLGTGLVRNEQFF TGTGCCAGCAGCTTGGGGACCGGTCTTGTTAGGAATGAGCAGTTCTTC
12 . . TRBJ2-6 TRBV29-1 CSVDTGANVLTF TGCAGCGTGGATACTGGGGCCAACGTCCTGACTTTC
13 few . TRBJ2-6 TRBV4-1 CASSPVGANVLTF TGCGCCAGCAGCCCCGTGGGGGCCAACGTCCTGACTTTC
13 many TRBD2 TRBJ2-2 TRBV19 CASSDPRGGSPLF TGTGCCAGTAGTGACCCCCGGGGAGGGTCCCCGCTTTTT
14 few . TRBJ1-1 TRBV2 CASTQLGVSTEAFF TGTGCCAGCACCCAATTGGGGGTGAGCACTGAAGCTTTCTTT
13 many . TRBJ1-1 TRBV18 CASSPPAGTEAFF TGTGCCAGCTCACCACCGGCGGGCACTGAAGCTTTCTTT
15 many TRBD1 TRBJ1-4 TRBV6-2/TRBV6-3 CASSTRDSTSEKLFF TGTGCCAGCAGTACCCGGGACAGCACTAGTGAAAAACTGTTTTTT
14 many . TRBJ2-7 TRBV20-1 CSAGGGQGRYEQYF TGCAGTGCCGGGGGGGGACAGGGCAGGTACGAGCAGTACTTC
13 few . TRBJ1-5 TRBV11-2 CASSLDGGRPQHF TGTGCCAGCAGCTTAGATGGGGGAAGGCCCCAGCATTTT
15 few TRBD1 TRBJ2-2 TRBV5-1 CASSWGQMNTGELFF TGCGCCAGCAGCTGGGGACAGATGAACACCGGGGAGCTGTTTTTT